This is a list of T cell receptor beta chains from one sample in a study of beta chain features in type 1 diabetes. Sequencing was performed with immunoSEQ multiplex PCR; in TCRdb, only in-frame clones are kept and a portion is missing. The sample has a few hundred thousand clones; 14% are singletons. Sequencing was done on a sample of central memory CD4+ T cells from blood. These receptor sequences come from a man aged 30 to 39 in good health. The CDR3 runs from the conserved cysteine through the conserved F or W. Each record gives: V gene, clone size, D gene, J gene, CDR3 protein, CDR3 DNA. The D gene is left open where the match is weak. The size entry is marked missing in some rows and otherwise reads once, few, many or a size class.

TRBV2	few	TRBD1	TRBJ2-2	CASRTGSGGELFF	TGTGCCAGCAGGACAGGGAGCGGCGGGGAGCTGTTTTTT
TRBV15	few	NA	TRBJ2-6	CATSRDWGSGANVLTF	TGTGCCACCAGCAGAGATTGGGGCTCTGGGGCCAACGTCCTGACTTTC
TRBV5-4	NA	NA	TRBJ1-1	CASSLVANTEAFF	TGTGCCAGCAGCTTGGTGGCGAACACTGAAGCTTTCTTT
TRBV5-6	NA	TRBD1	TRBJ1-1	CASSLLMGQEAFF	TGTGCCAGCAGCCTCCTAATGGGACAGGAAGCTTTCTTT
TRBV7-2	NA	NA	TRBJ2-2	CASSFQTNTGELFF	TGTGCCAGCAGCTTCCAAACGAACACCGGGGAGCTGTTTTTT
TRBV2	many	TRBD2	TRBJ2-7	CASSAAGIYEQYF	TGTGCCAGCAGTGCAGCGGGGATCTACGAGCAGTACTTC
TRBV10-1	few	NA	TRBJ2-3	CASSEKLALRDTQYF	TGCGCCAGCAGTGAGAAACTAGCCCTCCGAGATACGCAGTATTTT
TRBV7-6	NA	TRBD1	TRBJ2-1	CASSLAQGANNEQFF	TGTGCCAGCAGCTTAGCGCAGGGGGCCAACAATGAGCAGTTCTTC
TRBV6-5	NA	TRBD1	TRBJ2-7	CAIQQGEGYEQYF	TGTGCCATCCAACAGGGGGAAGGTTACGAGCAGTACTTC
TRBV5-6	few	NA	TRBJ1-2	CASSQTGTRPLNYGYTF	TGTGCCAGCAGCCAAACAGGAACTCGCCCCCTTAACTATGGCTACACCTTC
TRBV15	few	NA	TRBJ2-1	CATSRDASSYNEQFF	TGTGCCACCAGCAGAGATGCCAGCTCCTACAATGAGCAGTTCTTC
TRBV2	few	NA	TRBJ1-5	CASSVGGRPQHF	TGTGCCAGCAGTGTCGGGGGTCGGCCCCAGCATTTT
TRBV4-1	few	TRBD2	TRBJ2-1	CASSQESPQLGLADYNEQFF	TGCGCCAGCAGCCAAGAATCTCCTCAGTTGGGACTAGCGGACTACAATGAGCAGTTCTTC
TRBV19	few	TRBD1	TRBJ2-5	CASAPRKGGSWETQYF	TGTGCCAGCGCGCCTCGGAAAGGGGGCAGTTGGGAGACCCAGTACTTC
TRBV7-9	NA	NA	TRBJ2-7	CASSPGHSYEQYF	TGTGCCAGCAGCCCGGGGCACTCCTACGAGCAGTACTTC
TRBV6-1	few	NA	TRBJ1-5	CASSIQRNQPQHF	TGTGCCAGCAGTATCCAGAGAAATCAGCCCCAGCATTTT
TRBV18	few	NA	TRBJ1-2	CASSQTALYGYTF	TGTGCCAGCTCACAGACAGCTCTCTATGGCTACACCTTC
TRBV11-2	few	TRBD1	TRBJ2-6	CASSQRTGGSGANVLTF	TGTGCCAGCAGCCAGAGGACAGGGGGCTCTGGGGCCAACGTCCTGACTTTC
TRBV6-6	NA	NA	TRBJ2-1	CASSWGDGTSQFF	TGTGCCAGCAGTTGGGGGGACGGTACTTCGCAGTTCTTC
TRBV18	few	NA	TRBJ2-3	CASSPLQKPRTDTQYF	TGTGCCAGCTCACCACTTCAGAAACCAAGGACAGATACGCAGTATTTT
TRBV27	NA	NA	TRBJ1-2	CASSLAGEAPLFGYTF	TGTGCCAGCAGTCTCGCGGGGGAGGCCCCGCTATTCGGCTACACCTTC
TRBV2	few	NA	TRBJ1-2	CASSSGREGYTF	TGTGCCAGCAGTTCCGGACGGGAGGGCTACACCTTC
TRBV19	NA	TRBD1	TRBJ1-2	CASRNRDRGNYTF	TGTGCCAGTAGGAACCGGGACAGGGGTAATTACACCTTC
TRBV9	few	TRBD1	TRBJ2-7	CASSPSGTATYEQYF	TGTGCCAGCAGCCCCTCCGGGACAGCGACCTACGAGCAGTACTTC
TRBV14	few	NA	TRBJ1-3	CASSQAGVGNTIYF	TGTGCCAGCAGCCAAGCGGGGGTCGGAAACACCATATATTTT
TRBV7-2	few	NA	TRBJ1-5	CASSLFQGYQPQHF	TGTGCCAGCAGCTTGTTTCAGGGTTATCAGCCCCAGCATTTT
TRBV10-3	NA	TRBD1	TRBJ2-3	CAIRERTGSTDTQYF	TGTGCCATCAGAGAAAGGACAGGCAGCACAGATACGCAGTATTTT
TRBV19	few	TRBD2	TRBJ2-3	CASRSSGGHSTDTQYF	TGTGCCAGTAGAAGTAGCGGGGGCCATAGCACAGATACGCAGTATTTT
TRBV6-5	few	NA	TRBJ1-1	CASSRSDVQGTEAFF	TGTGCCAGCAGCCGTAGTGACGTACAGGGTACTGAAGCTTTCTTT
TRBV19	NA	NA	TRBJ2-3	CASSPQGQDTQYF	TGTGCCAGTAGTCCGCAAGGACAAGATACGCAGTATTTT
TRBV25-1	few	TRBD2	TRBJ2-3	CASSEYSRTRSSDTQYF	TGTGCCAGCAGTGAATACTCCCGGACTAGATCATCAGATACGCAGTATTTT
TRBV18	NA	NA	TRBJ2-6	CASSPQVGANVLTF	TGTGCCAGCTCACCACAGGTTGGGGCCAACGTCCTGACTTTC
TRBV6-5	NA	TRBD1	TRBJ1-2	CASSYDRAPYGYTF	TGTGCCAGCAGTTACGACAGGGCGCCCTATGGCTACACCTTC
TRBV28	many	NA	TRBJ2-1	CASSLESRDLISYNEQFF	TGTGCCAGCAGTTTAGAGTCCAGAGACCTAATCTCCTACAATGAGCAGTTCTTC
TRBV19	NA	TRBD2	TRBJ2-1	CASNTLAGGPNNEQFF	TGTGCCAGTAATACTTTAGCGGGGGGGCCTAACAATGAGCAGTTCTTC